Many counts were recorded for the clone carrying this T cell receptor beta chain. No antigen is known for it. This sample is drawn from a study of neurological immune-mediated disorders. By 5'RACE with 10-nucleotide random UMIs, the cDNA was made. The authors obtained over 180 million TCR-beta sequences from 15-18 subjects per sequencing run. TCRdb re-derived calls from the 5' RACE reads in MiXCR, one entry per CDR3 protein. The repertoire has 130,000 or so distinct CDR3 sequences, about 3.4% of them found once; the top ten carry over 1%. The CDR3 covers 16 residues. Looked up from germline, CDR1 is DFQATT and CDR2 is SNEGSKA (reference sequence). V dropped 3 bases and J dropped 4; count of bases not matched to a gene: 12. A total of 2 million PBMCs stored at -80 degrees C provided the unsorted libraries. Notes on the study in general: Neither clinical nor MRI features were associated with the multiple sclerosis repertoire cluster.

The gene calls are TRBV20-1 and TRBJ2-1, with 7 positions matching TRBD1. This receptor was identified in a woman under 40 with multiple sclerosis. Sequencing used PBMCs. CDR3 region: CSASWGRDRFYNEQFF. The CDR3 DNA reads TGCAGTGCTAGTTGGGGCCGGGACAGATTTTACAATGAGCAGTTCTTC.